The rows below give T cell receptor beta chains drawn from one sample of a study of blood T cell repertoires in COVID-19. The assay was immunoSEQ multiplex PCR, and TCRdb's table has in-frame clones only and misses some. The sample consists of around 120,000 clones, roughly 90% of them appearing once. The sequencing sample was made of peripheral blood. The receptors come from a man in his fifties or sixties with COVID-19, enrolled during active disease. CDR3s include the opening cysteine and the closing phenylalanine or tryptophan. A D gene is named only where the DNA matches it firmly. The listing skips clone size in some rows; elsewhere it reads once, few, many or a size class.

CDR3: CATSDSGQSTGELFF; DNA: TGTGCCACCAGTGATTCGGGACAGTCCACCGGGGAGCTGTTTTTT; D: TRBD1; J: TRBJ2-2; V: TRBV24-1; size: .
CDR3: CASSLAGTIPATNEKLFF; DNA: TGTGCCAGCAGTTTAGCAGGAACCATACCCGCAACTAATGAAAAACTGTTTTTT; D: .; J: TRBJ1-4; V: TRBV27; size: once
CDR3: CASVGREGTDTQYF; DNA: TGTGCCAGCGTCGGCAGGGAGGGCACAGATACGCAGTATTTT; D: .; J: TRBJ2-3; V: TRBV11-1; size: .
CDR3: CASSLSGDSSGANVLTF; DNA: TGTGCCAGCAGCTTGTCAGGGGACAGCTCTGGGGCCAACGTCCTGACTTTC; D: TRBD1; J: TRBJ2-6; V: TRBV7-3; size: .
CDR3: CASSHPGTVASQETQYF; DNA: TGTGCCAGCAGCCATCCCGGGACAGTTGCCTCCCAAGAGACCCAGTACTTC; D: TRBD1; J: TRBJ2-5; V: TRBV3-1/TRBV3-2; size: .
CDR3: CASSRRTSGTNEQYF; DNA: TGCGCCAGCAGCCGGCGGACTAGCGGGACCAACGAGCAGTACTTC; D: TRBD2; J: TRBJ2-7; V: TRBV5-1; size: .
CDR3: CASSSGTENQPQHF; DNA: TGCGCCAGCAGCTCCGGGACAGAGAATCAGCCCCAGCATTTT; D: TRBD1; J: TRBJ1-5; V: TRBV5-1; size: .
CDR3: CASSQGTASNQPQHF; DNA: TGCGCCAGCAGCCAAGGGACAGCTAGCAATCAGCCCCAGCATTTT; D: .; J: TRBJ1-5; V: TRBV4-3; size: .
CDR3: CASSIEPIRGDAGDEQFF; DNA: TGTGCCAGTAGTATAGAACCGATCAGGGGGGATGCGGGTGATGAGCAGTTCTTC; D: .; J: TRBJ2-1; V: TRBV19; size: .
CDR3: CASSRNSGGYNEQFF; DNA: TGTGCCAGCAGCAGAAATAGCGGGGGGTACAATGAGCAGTTCTTC; D: TRBD2; J: TRBJ2-1; V: TRBV5-4; size: .
CDR3: CASSLGQNTDTQYF; DNA: TGTGCCAGCAGCTTGGGTCAAAACACAGATACGCAGTATTTT; D: .; J: TRBJ2-3; V: TRBV5-8; size: .
CDR3: CASSTWTGYYEQYF; DNA: TGTGCCAGCAGCACCTGGACAGGGTACTACGAGCAGTACTTC; D: TRBD1; J: TRBJ2-7; V: TRBV7-9; size: .
CDR3: CASSFRLAGVEQFF; DNA: TGTGCCAGCAGTTTCAGGCTAGCGGGAGTTGAGCAGTTCTTC; D: TRBD2; J: TRBJ2-1; V: TRBV27; size: .
CDR3: CASSFRAGGPYNEQFF; DNA: TGTGCCAGTAGTTTTAGGGCGGGAGGGCCCTACAATGAGCAGTTCTTC; D: TRBD2; J: TRBJ2-1; V: TRBV19; size: .
CDR3: CASSPAPGEKLFF; DNA: TGTGCCAGCTCACCCGCTCCGGGGGAAAAACTGTTTTTT; D: .; J: TRBJ1-4; V: TRBV18; size: .
CDR3: CASSAVGPGLPEAFF; DNA: TGTGCCAGCAGTGCGGTCGGACCGGGGTTGCCTGAAGCTTTCTTT; D: .; J: TRBJ1-1; V: TRBV27; size: .
CDR3: CASSPRRGGEAFF; DNA: TGTGCCAGCAGCCCCCGACGGGGAGGTGAAGCTTTCTTT; D: .; J: TRBJ1-1; V: TRBV7-3; size: .
CDR3: CASRGLADEQFF; DNA: TGTGCCAGCAGGGGACTAGCTGACGAGCAGTTCTTC; D: TRBD2; J: TRBJ2-1; V: TRBV2; size: .
CDR3: CSARSPAGYTF; DNA: TGCAGTGCTAGGTCCCCCGCGGGCTACACCTTC; D: .; J: TRBJ1-2; V: TRBV20-1; size: .
CDR3: CASSLAASGSFDTGELFF; DNA: TGCGCCAGCAGCTTGGCGGCTAGCGGGAGCTTTGACACCGGGGAGCTGTTTTTT; D: TRBD2; J: TRBJ2-2; V: TRBV5-1; size: once
CDR3: CASSTGGNQPQHF; DNA: TGTGCCAGCAGCACAGGGGGCAATCAGCCCCAGCATTTT; D: TRBD1; J: TRBJ1-5; V: TRBV6-5; size: .
CDR3: CASSLETSHEQFF; DNA: TGCGCCAGCAGCTTGGAGACTAGCCATGAGCAGTTCTTC; D: TRBD2; J: TRBJ2-1; V: TRBV5-1; size: .
CDR3: CASSQKDTFTTQYF; DNA: TGTGCCAGCAGTCAGAAGGACACCTTCACCACCCAGTACTTC; D: .; J: TRBJ2-5; V: TRBV27; size: .
CDR3: CALKGAGGAYEQYF; DNA: TGTGCATTAAAAGGGGCAGGGGGTGCCTACGAGCAGTACTTC; D: TRBD1; J: TRBJ2-7; V: TRBV15; size: .
CDR3: CASSPRRRTSNQPQHF; DNA: TGTGCCAGCAGCCCGAGAAGGAGGACCAGCAATCAGCCCCAGCATTTT; D: .; J: TRBJ1-5; V: TRBV28; size: .
CDR3: CASSLGAQETQYF; DNA: TGTGCCAGCAGCTTAGGGGCCCAAGAGACCCAGTACTTC; D: .; J: TRBJ2-5; V: TRBV11-1; size: .
CDR3: CASGLGQGAGGYTF; DNA: TGTGCTAGTGGTTTGGGACAGGGGGCAGGCGGCTACACCTTC; D: TRBD1; J: TRBJ1-2; V: TRBV12-5; size: many
CDR3: CASSSRTGEVGQPQHF; DNA: TGTGCCAGCAGTTCCAGGACAGGGGAGGTGGGACAGCCCCAGCATTTT; D: TRBD1; J: TRBJ1-5; V: TRBV6-2/TRBV6-3; size: .
CDR3: CASSTRVPRSAEAFF; DNA: TGTGCCAGCAGCACCAGGGTTCCTAGGTCGGCTGAAGCTTTCTTT; D: .; J: TRBJ1-1; V: TRBV11-2; size: .
CDR3: CASSGQQETQYF; DNA: TGTGCCAGCAGCGGACAGCAAGAGACCCAGTACTTC; D: .; J: TRBJ2-5; V: TRBV27; size: .
CDR3: CASSVGQGNQPQHF; DNA: TGTGCCAGCAGCGTAGGCCAGGGGAATCAGCCCCAGCATTTT; D: .; J: TRBJ1-5; V: TRBV9; size: .
CDR3: CASSLEAPSYEQYF; DNA: TGCGCCAGCAGCTTAGAGGCTCCTAGCTACGAGCAGTACTTC; D: .; J: TRBJ2-7; V: TRBV5-1; size: .
CDR3: CASSKDRGHTEAFF; DNA: TGTGCCAGTAGTAAGGACAGGGGGCACACTGAAGCTTTCTTT; D: TRBD1; J: TRBJ1-1; V: TRBV19; size: .
CDR3: CASSRDFASYEQYF; DNA: TGTGCCAGCAGCCGGGACTTCGCCTCCTACGAGCAGTACTTC; D: .; J: TRBJ2-7; V: TRBV3-1/TRBV3-2; size: .
CDR3: CASRRYGGRNTGELFF; DNA: TGTGCCAGCCGGAGGTATGGAGGGCGGAACACCGGGGAGCTGTTTTTT; D: .; J: TRBJ2-2; V: TRBV6-6; size: .
CDR3: CASRTGTSVNNEQFF; DNA: TGTGCCAGCAGAACCGGGACTAGCGTCAACAATGAGCAGTTCTTC; D: TRBD2; J: TRBJ2-1; V: TRBV27; size: once
CDR3: CATSRGRGQVGYTF; DNA: TGTGCCACCAGCAGAGGTCGGGGTCAGGTTGGCTACACCTTC; D: .; J: TRBJ1-2; V: TRBV15; size: .
CDR3: CASSLGGGQNTEAFF; DNA: TGCGCCAGCAGCTTGGGAGGGGGCCAGAACACTGAAGCTTTCTTT; D: TRBD1; J: TRBJ1-1; V: TRBV5-1; size: .
CDR3: CAISSREDTGELFF; DNA: TGTGCCATCAGTTCCCGGGAGGACACCGGGGAGCTGTTTTTT; D: TRBD2; J: TRBJ2-2; V: TRBV10-3; size: once
CDR3: CASSHRDRPNSPLHF; DNA: TGTGCCAGCAGCCACCGGGACAGGCCCAATTCACCCCTCCACTTT; D: TRBD1; J: TRBJ1-6; V: TRBV3-1/TRBV3-2; size: .
CDR3: CAGTSGNQPQHF; DNA: TGTGCCGGAACATCAGGGAATCAGCCCCAGCATTTT; D: .; J: TRBJ1-5; V: TRBV28; size: .
CDR3: CASSYGTSGHNEQFF; DNA: TGTGCCAGCAGTTACGGGACTAGCGGTCACAATGAGCAGTTCTTC; D: TRBD2; J: TRBJ2-1; V: TRBV6-2/TRBV6-3; size: .
CDR3: CAISKDTQEYNEQFF; DNA: TGTGCCATCAGTAAGGACACCCAAGAGTACAATGAGCAGTTCTTC; D: .; J: TRBJ2-1; V: TRBV10-3; size: .
CDR3: CASSLRADWRTEAFF; DNA: TGTGCCAGCAGCTTGAGGGCAGATTGGAGGACTGAAGCTTTCTTT; D: .; J: TRBJ1-1; V: TRBV7-9; size: .